This TCR beta chain was observed in a study of T cells in Graves' hyperthyroidism and ophthalmopathy. Overall study: Before any treatment, at initial diagnosis, peripheral blood was collected.

The J segment lost 3 bases and the V segment lost 7 bases, leaving 9 bases of the junction unmatched. The CDR3 totals 15 residues. The germline CDR1 and CDR2 sequences are MDHEN and SYDVKM. Overall study findings and caveats: Most thyroid clonotypes expanded above 0.001 appeared in blood too.

This clonotype turned up a few times. What it recognizes is unknown. The investigators amplified TCR beta CDR3 regions from RNA transcripts. First-round RT-PCR targeting the TCR CDR3 was performed with the HTBI primer set. TCRdb redid the calling of the multiplex PCR reads with MiXCR, one entry per CDR3 protein. The sample lists approximately 600,000 distinct CDR3 sequences; under 25% were seen once. The specimen sequenced was blood. The rearrangement joins TRBV28 to TRBJ2-7, with 10 bases matching TRBD2. The source of this sequence is a man younger than 45 with Graves' ophthalmopathy. The CDR3 bases are TGTGCCAGCACCCAGGGAGCTAGCGGGAGCTACGAGCAGTACTTC. This codes for CASTQGASGSYEQYF.